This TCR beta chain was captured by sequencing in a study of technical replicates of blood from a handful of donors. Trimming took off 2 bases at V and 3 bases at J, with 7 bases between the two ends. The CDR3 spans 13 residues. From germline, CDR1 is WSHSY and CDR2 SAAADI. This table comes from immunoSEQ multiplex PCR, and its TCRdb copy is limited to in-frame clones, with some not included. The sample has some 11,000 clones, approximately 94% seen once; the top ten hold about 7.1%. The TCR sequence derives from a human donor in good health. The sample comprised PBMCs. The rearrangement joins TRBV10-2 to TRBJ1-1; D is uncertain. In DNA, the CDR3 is TGCGCCAGCAGTGAGGCGAGGCACACTGAAGCTTTCTTT. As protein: CASSEARHTEAFF.